This T cell receptor (beta chain) was sequenced during a study of human T cells and chemical hapten exposure. The library labeled individual cDNA molecules by adding unique molecular identifiers to them. From the RACE reads, TCRdb called clonotypes with MiXCR, one entry per CDR3 protein. The sample consists of around 360,000 distinct CDR3 sequences, about 6% of them appearing once. Trimming removed 3 bases at V and 6 bases at J, with 11 bases between. Per germline, CDR1 MNHNY and CDR2 SVGAGI (reference sequence). The CDR3 contains 14 residues. Time point given: patch test 2, 6 weeks after DPC sensitization. As for treatment: therapeutic diphenylcyclopropenone sensitization with weekly scalp DPC. Blood sampling occurred before each patch-test application. This clonotype was seen more than once but under ten times.

The genes are TRBV6-6 and TRBJ1-4, with a tentative D call TRBD1 (6 bases). This clonotype was sampled from a woman under 30 with alopecia areata. Some clones in this sample may be carry-over from other donors' samples. Sequencing used whole blood, obtained in connection with sensitization to the hapten diphenylcyclopropenone (DPC). The CDR3 DNA follows: TGTGCCAGCAGTTATACCACAGGGTATGAAAAACTGTTTTTT. Translating it yields CASSYTTGYEKLFF.